Sequencing of this T cell receptor (beta chain) was carried out in a study of cytomegalovirus exposure and HLA in healthy donors. With 60 Vbeta and 13 Jbeta primers, the PCR was carried out. Here immunoSEQ multiplex PCR was the method, and the copy in TCRdb shows in-frame clones only, minus some. Here the sample spans 150,000 to 200,000 clones, about four fifths being singletons. The CDR3 loop spans 13 amino acids. CDR1 is MNHEY and CDR2 is SVGAGI in the germline V gene. V was shortened by 7 bases and J by 6 bases, with 16 bases between the two germline ends. The source material was PBMCs. The chain uses TRBV6-5 and TRBJ2-7, with a possible D match to TRBD2 (6 bases). This clonotype originated in a woman between 25 and 40 years old in good health and CMV-seropositive. CDR3 DNA sequence: TGTGCCAGCACCTACGGAGGGCCGGGCGAGCAGTACTTC. It is translated as CASTYGGPGEQYF.